The clone carrying this T cell receptor beta chain was detected many times. Its antigen is unidentified. Germline-derived CDR1 and CDR2 are DFQATT and SNEGSKA (reference sequence). Trimming took 1 base from V and 1 from J, leaving 17 bases between them. The CDR3 totals 17 residues. The data originate from a study of molecular identifiers for immune sequencing clone quantification. Previously described methods and listed TCR primers were employed for the bulk TCR libraries. One entry per CDR3 protein, called by TCRdb with MiXCR from the PCR reads. The table lists approximately 97,000 distinct CDR3 sequences, approximately 25% of them singletons. Study outcomes and limitations: Detecting spiked Jurkat TCR RNA from one cell among one million naive cells was reportedly possible. Sharing of a barcode by identical TCR molecules could cause highly expanded clone sizes to be underestimated.

This chain links TRBV20-1 with TRBJ1-5; no firm D call. The TCR originated in a human donor in good health. Some libraries in this study had Jurkat cell RNA spiked in. The source material was naive CD8+ T cells from blood, with Jurkat cell RNA spiked in. Subset reported: FACS-sorted CD8+CD4-CCR7+CD45RA+ naive T cells. This chain's CDR3 is CSARATHGSPSNQPQHF. CDR3 DNA: TGCAGTGCTAGAGCCACTCATGGCAGCCCGAGCAATCAGCCCCAGCATTTT.